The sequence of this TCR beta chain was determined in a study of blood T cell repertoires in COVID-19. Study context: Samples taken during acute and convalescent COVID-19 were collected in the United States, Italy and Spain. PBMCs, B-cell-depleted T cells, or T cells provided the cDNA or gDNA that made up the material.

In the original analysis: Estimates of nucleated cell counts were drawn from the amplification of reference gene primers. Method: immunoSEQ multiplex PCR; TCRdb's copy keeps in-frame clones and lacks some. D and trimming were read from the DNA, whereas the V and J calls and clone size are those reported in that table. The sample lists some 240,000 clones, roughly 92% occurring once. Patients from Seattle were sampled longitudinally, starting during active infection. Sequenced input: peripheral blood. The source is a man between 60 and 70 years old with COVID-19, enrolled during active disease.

CDR3 in DNA: TGTGCCAGCAGTCCATACGAGCGACCCTCCCGGGGCACAGATACGCAGTATTTT. As protein: CASSPYERPSRGTDTQYF. The chain joins TRBV27 to TRBJ2-3, with D hard to call. V dropped 5 bases and J dropped 1 base, with 22 bases sitting between them. Germline V lookup: CDR1 MNHEY, CDR2 SMNVEV (reference sequence). The CDR3 spans 18 residues.